These 20 T cell receptor beta chains originate from one sample sequenced in a study of T cell responses to AZD1222 COVID-19 vaccine. The table came from immunoSEQ multiplex PCR; TCRdb's copy has only in-frame clones and leaves some out. The sample holds around 190,000 clones, 85% to 95% seen once. The sample in question was peripheral blood, obtained 28 days after the second AZD1222 dose. The receptors come from an adult who received the AZD1222 COVID-19 vaccine.

The chain recombines TRBV24-1 with TRBJ1-5; D is possibly TRBD1 (5 bases). CDR1 KGHDR and CDR2 SFDVKD come from the germline V gene. Trimming removed 9 bases from V and 5 bases from J, with 16 bases in between. There are 14 residues in the CDR3. The CDR3 sequence is CATGELWGDQPQHF. CDR3 coding DNA: TGTGCCACCGGAGAATTGTGGGGGGATCAGCCCCAGCATTTT.

The chain links TRBV7-2 to TRBJ2-1; D is ambiguous. Germline V gene sequence: CDR1 SGHTA, CDR2 FQGNSA. Trimming took 2 bases from V and 0 from J, leaving 17 bases between them. This CDR3 has 18 amino acids. CDR3 DNA: TGTGCCAGCAGCTTACTGTTCTGGCGGTCCAGCTCCTACAATGAGCAGTTCTTC. Translating it yields CASSLLFWRSSSYNEQFF.

V is TRBV10-1 and J is TRBJ2-1, with 11 bases aligning to TRBD2. Germline V gene lookup returns CDR1 WNHNN and CDR2 SYGVQD (reference sequence). The CDR3 contains 15 residues. J was trimmed by 10 bases and V by 5 bases; bases with no gene match: 10. The chain's CDR3 is CASSPVAGGPSEQFF. Here the CDR3 DNA reads TGCGCCAGCAGTCCCGTAGCGGGAGGGCCGTCGGAGCAGTTCTTC.

The chain joins TRBV2 to TRBJ1-5; perhaps TRBD1 as D (5 bases). Germline CDR1 SNHLY, CDR2 FYNNEI. The V gene lost 6 bases and the J gene lost 9 bases, with 12 bases spanning the gap. CDR3 length equals 12 residues. The CDR3 spells CASRQSGGPQHF. The CDR3 bases are TGTGCCAGCAGACAGAGCGGGGGGCCCCAGCATTTT.

The V and J genes are TRBV27 and TRBJ1-2; D is uncertain. This CDR3 contains 15 residues. Trimming shortened V by 8 bases and J by 0 bases, and 16 bases separated the two germline ends. From germline, CDR1 is MNHEY and CDR2 SMNVEV (reference sequence). The CDR3 here is CASGKGALANYGYTF. In nucleotides, the CDR3 is TGTGCCAGCGGAAAGGGTGCACTTGCTAACTATGGCTACACCTTC.

V and J are TRBV28 and TRBJ1-5; no reliable D call. From germline, CDR1 is MDHEN and CDR2 SYDVKM. V dropped 6 bases and J dropped 3 bases, with 6 bases sitting between them. The CDR3 has 12 residues. In DNA form, the CDR3 reads TGTGCCAGCAGCCTTATCAATCAGCCCCAGCATTTT. It encodes CASSLINQPQHF.

V and J are TRBV7-2 and TRBJ1-5; D not resolved. The V end was cut by 2 bases, the J end by 3 bases, with 8 bases between. The CDR3 is 14 amino acids. Germline assignment: CDR1 SGHTA and CDR2 FQGNSA. CDR3 nucleotides: TGTGCCAGCAGCTTACGCATCCTCAATCAGCCCCAGCATTTT. It is translated as CASSLRILNQPQHF.

V usage is TRBV7-2 and J usage is TRBJ2-5; 7 bases agree with TRBD1. The CDR3 contains 15 residues. Looked up from germline, CDR1 is SGHTA and CDR2 is FQGNSA. V dropped 4 bases and J dropped 5; count of bases not matched to a gene: 10. CDR3 region: CASSSRQGAFETQYF. The CDR3 DNA sequence: TGTGCCAGCAGCTCCCGACAGGGAGCTTTTGAGACCCAGTACTTC.

The rearrangement uses TRBV11-3 and TRBJ1-3; 9 positions match TRBD1. Germline trimming cut 5 bases from V and 8 bases from J; bases unmatched to any gene: 7. The CDR3 contains 14 residues. CDR1 and CDR2 (germline): SGHNT, YENEEA. In DNA form, the CDR3 reads TGTGCCAGCAGCCGGACAGGGGTTGGTCACACCATATATTTT. Amino acid sequence: CASSRTGVGHTIYF.

This clone was seen more than once but under ten times. The chain recombines TRBV19 with TRBJ1-5, with D unclear. Looked up from germline, CDR1 is LNHDA and CDR2 is SQIVND (reference sequence). There are 14 residues in the CDR3. V lost 6 bases and J lost 0, with 9 bases in between. The CDR3 DNA reads TGTGCCAGTAGGGTAACCAATAGCAATCAGCCCCAGCATTTT. This encodes CASRVTNSNQPQHF.

The chain recombines TRBV4-1 with TRBJ1-2; tentative D call: TRBD1 (5 bases). The CDR3 length is 13 residues. V was clipped by 1 base and J by 8 bases, with 11 bases between them. The germline gives CDR1 MGHRA, CDR2 YSYEKL. CDR3 in amino acids: CASSQGNGDGYTF. The CDR3 DNA reads as TGCGCCAGCAGCCAAGGAAATGGGGACGGCTACACCTTC.

Here the CDR3 reads CASSQWQGYEQYF. The CDR3 nucleotides are TGTGCCAGCAGCCAATGGCAGGGCTACGAGCAGTACTTC. This chain uses TRBV3-1 (or the pseudogene TRBV3-2) with TRBJ2-7; tentative D call: TRBD1 (5 bases). This CDR3 comprises 13 residues. CDR1 and CDR2 (germline): LGHDT, YNNKEL (reference sequence). V lost 2 bases, J lost 3 bases, and 8 bases lay in between.

The J gene is TRBJ1-4, the V gene TRBV5-1; D is possibly TRBD1 (6 bases). Trimming cost V 0 bases and J 4 bases, with 10 bases left between them. The CDR3 runs to 15 residues. Germline lookup yields CDR1 SGHRS and CDR2 YFSETQ. The DNA for the CDR3 is TGCGCCAGCAGCTTGGAGGGGACAAGTAATGAAAAACTGTTTTTT. This translates into CASSLEGTSNEKLFF.

This clone was counted many times. The genes are TRBV3-1 (or the pseudogene TRBV3-2) and TRBJ2-1; D unresolved. Per germline, CDR1 LGHDT and CDR2 YNNKEL (reference sequence). With 3 bases removed from V and 6 bases from J, the gap between germline ends came to 9 bases. This CDR3 spans 13 amino acids. Written as DNA, the CDR3 is TGTGCCAGCAGCCATTTAAACAGCAATGAGCAGTTCTTC. Protein: CASSHLNSNEQFF.

The V gene is TRBV20-1, the J gene TRBJ2-7, with D tentatively TRBD1 or TRBD2 (5 bases each). The CDR3 has 10 amino acids. The V gene's germline CDR1 is DFQATT and CDR2 SNEGSKA (reference sequence). Trimming pared 5 bases from V and 4 bases from J, leaving 6 bases between. The chain's CDR3 is CSAGGYEQYF. The CDR3, as DNA: TGCAGTGCTGGGGGATACGAGCAGTACTTC.

This chain connects TRBV7-2 to TRBJ1-2, with D hard to call. This CDR3 has 15 residues. The germline V gene encodes CDR1 SGHTA and CDR2 FQGNSA. Trimming took 5 bases from V and 4 from J, leaving 17 bases between them. CDR3 bases: TGTGCCAGCAGCGAAAAAGGTCGACTACTCTATGGCTACACCTTC. Protein sequence: CASSEKGRLLYGYTF.

This rearrangement joins TRBV3-1 (or the pseudogene TRBV3-2) to TRBJ1-5, with a weak D call TRBD1 (5 bases). CDR1 and CDR2 from the germline V gene are LGHDT and YNNKEL (reference sequence). Between the trimmed V and J ends, which lost 4 bases and 3 bases, there was a span of 13 bases. The CDR3 is 15 amino acids. In DNA form, the CDR3 reads TGTGCCAGCAGCCTTTCCAGGGTAGCCAATCAGCCCCAGCATTTT. It yields the protein CASSLSRVANQPQHF.

This chain uses TRBV15 with TRBJ2-2; 9 nucleotides line up with TRBD1. This CDR3 is built from 15 residues. The V segment lost 2 bases and the J segment 5 bases; nucleotides outside the gene matches: 3. Germline assignment: CDR1 LNHNV and CDR2 YYDKDF (reference sequence). CDR3 amino acids: CATSRPDRGTGELFF. CDR3 coding DNA: TGTGCCACCAGCAGACCGGACAGGGGTACCGGGGAGCTGTTTTTT. The entire variable domain, with the rest obtained from reference TRBV15 and TRBJ2-2, is as follows: DAMVIQNPRYQVTQFGKPVTLSCSQTLNHNVMYWYQQKSSQAPKLLFHYYDKDFNNEADTPDNFQSRRPNTSFCFLDIRSPGLGDTAMYLCATSRPDRGTGELFFGEGSRLTVL.

This clone was seen once. The CDR3 region is CASISGSSYEQYF. CDR3 coding DNA: TGTGCCAGCATTAGCGGGAGTTCCTACGAGCAGTACTTC. The rearrangement joins TRBV7-2 to TRBJ2-7; 9 nucleotides agree with TRBD2. CDR1 SGHTA and CDR2 FQGNSA come from the germline V gene. This CDR3 has 13 residues. With V trimmed by 7 bases and J by 1 base, 2 bases remained unmatched. The full variable domain, in which reference TRBV7-2 and TRBJ2-7 provide the parts outside the CDR3, is GAGVSQSPSNKVTEKGKDVELRCDPISGHTALYWYRQSLGQGLEFLIYFQGNSAPDKSGLPSDRFSAERTGGSVSTLTIQRTQQEDSAVYLCASISGSSYEQYFGPGTRLTVT.

This chain links TRBV2 with TRBJ1-1; no firm D call. V was pared by 4 bases and J by 6 bases, with 9 bases between. The CDR3 has 12 amino acids. Germline V gene data show CDR1 as SNHLY and CDR2 as FYNNEI. Written as DNA, the CDR3 is TGTGCCAGCAGTGTGGGCGGGCCTGAAGCTTTCTTT. Encoded protein: CASSVGGPEAFF.